This is a list of T cell receptor beta chains from one sample in a study of T cell responses to AZD1222 COVID-19 vaccine. TCRdb keeps only in-frame clones here, not all; method: immunoSEQ multiplex PCR. This sample has 55,000 to 90,000 clones, with 82% found just once. The sample was peripheral blood, taken on day 0 of AZD1222 vaccination. Every receptor here comes from an adult in good health. Each CDR3 is given with its conserved first and last residue. The order of the fields is J gene, V gene, clone size, D gene, CDR3 protein, CDR3 DNA. A D gene is named only where the DNA matches it firmly. Rows may omit the clone size; those that give it use once, few, many or a size class.

j_call: TRBJ1-2
v_call: TRBV18
clone_size: -
d_call: TRBD1
cdr3_aa: CASSPGTGQIRVYGYTF
cdr3_nt: TGTGCCAGCTCACCTGGGACAGGGCAGATCCGAGTATATGGCTACACCTTC

j_call: TRBJ2-7
v_call: TRBV7-9
clone_size: -
d_call: -
cdr3_aa: CASKPGTTYEQYF
cdr3_nt: TGTGCCAGCAAGCCCGGGACAACCTACGAGCAGTACTTC

j_call: TRBJ2-7
v_call: TRBV7-2
clone_size: few
d_call: TRBD2
cdr3_aa: CASSFIAGGHEQYF
cdr3_nt: TGTGCCAGCAGCTTTATAGCGGGGGGGCACGAGCAGTACTTC

j_call: TRBJ2-1
v_call: TRBV11-3
clone_size: -
d_call: -
cdr3_aa: CASSLGGTAGFYNEQFF
cdr3_nt: TGTGCCAGCAGCCTCGGGGGGACAGCGGGGTTCTACAATGAGCAGTTCTTC

j_call: TRBJ1-5
v_call: TRBV7-8
clone_size: -
d_call: -
cdr3_aa: CASSPRQYSNQPQHF
cdr3_nt: TGTGCCAGCAGCCCCCGACAGTATAGCAATCAGCCCCAGCATTTT

j_call: TRBJ2-7
v_call: TRBV2
clone_size: -
d_call: -
cdr3_aa: CASSDEDYRSYEQYF
cdr3_nt: TGTGCCAGCAGTGACGAGGACTATCGATCCTACGAGCAGTACTTC

j_call: TRBJ2-1
v_call: TRBV5-4
clone_size: -
d_call: TRBD2
cdr3_aa: CASSPGAAGGYNEQFF
cdr3_nt: TGTGCCAGCAGCCCTGGAGCAGCGGGGGGATACAATGAGCAGTTCTTC

j_call: TRBJ2-1
v_call: TRBV11-2
clone_size: -
d_call: TRBD2
cdr3_aa: CASSLERGTYNEQFF
cdr3_nt: TGTGCCAGCAGCTTAGAGCGGGGGACCTACAATGAGCAGTTCTTC

j_call: TRBJ1-5
v_call: TRBV3-1/TRBV3-2
clone_size: -
d_call: -
cdr3_aa: CASSQGPVGGQPQHF
cdr3_nt: TGTGCCAGCAGCCAAGGGCCGGTAGGCGGTCAGCCCCAGCATTTT

j_call: TRBJ1-3
v_call: TRBV28
clone_size: -
d_call: -
cdr3_aa: CASSLTGLSSGNTIYF
cdr3_nt: TGTGCCAGCAGTCTGACAGGCCTGTCCTCTGGAAACACCATATATTTT

j_call: TRBJ1-1
v_call: TRBV7-9
clone_size: few
d_call: -
cdr3_aa: CASTLNTEAFF
cdr3_nt: TGTGCCAGCACCCTTAACACTGAAGCTTTCTTT

j_call: TRBJ1-2
v_call: TRBV5-6
clone_size: -
d_call: -
cdr3_aa: CASSLTAGPNYGYTF
cdr3_nt: TGTGCCAGCAGCTTGACAGCGGGTCCTAACTATGGCTACACCTTC

j_call: TRBJ2-5
v_call: TRBV7-2
clone_size: -
d_call: -
cdr3_aa: CASSFGSFQETQYF
cdr3_nt: TGTGCCAGCAGCTTTGGCAGCTTTCAAGAGACCCAGTACTTC

j_call: TRBJ1-6
v_call: TRBV6-5
clone_size: -
d_call: -
cdr3_aa: CASTQGPHNSPLHF
cdr3_nt: TGTGCCAGCACTCAGGGACCACATAATTCACCCCTCCACTTT

j_call: TRBJ1-2
v_call: TRBV11-3
clone_size: -
d_call: TRBD1
cdr3_aa: CASSLGTGNYGYTF
cdr3_nt: TGTGCCAGCAGCTTGGGGACAGGGAACTATGGCTACACCTTC

j_call: TRBJ2-7
v_call: TRBV24-1
clone_size: -
d_call: TRBD1
cdr3_aa: CATSPLAGTGGDYEQYF
cdr3_nt: TGTGCCACCAGTCCCCTTGCCGGGACAGGGGGAGATTACGAGCAGTACTTC

j_call: TRBJ1-5
v_call: TRBV4-1
clone_size: -
d_call: TRBD1
cdr3_aa: CASSQDGTGGQPQHF
cdr3_nt: TGCGCCAGCAGCCAAGATGGGACAGGGGGTCAGCCCCAGCATTTT

j_call: TRBJ1-2
v_call: TRBV7-9
clone_size: -
d_call: -
cdr3_aa: CASSLSTFGYTF
cdr3_nt: TGTGCCAGCAGCTTATCCACCTTCGGCTACACCTTC

j_call: TRBJ2-1
v_call: TRBV9
clone_size: -
d_call: TRBD2
cdr3_aa: CASSAALAGGLSEQFF
cdr3_nt: TGTGCCAGCAGCGCGGCACTAGCGGGGGGGCTTAGTGAGCAGTTCTTC

j_call: TRBJ1-2
v_call: TRBV7-9
clone_size: once
d_call: -
cdr3_aa: CASSFIRDSPDGYTF
cdr3_nt: TGTGCCAGCAGCTTCATTCGGGACTCCCCAGATGGCTACACCTTC

j_call: TRBJ2-7
v_call: TRBV4-3
clone_size: -
d_call: -
cdr3_aa: CASSQESSSYEQYF
cdr3_nt: TGCGCCAGCAGCCAAGAATCTTCATCCTACGAGCAGTACTTC

j_call: TRBJ2-6
v_call: TRBV6-5
clone_size: -
d_call: -
cdr3_aa: CASSRGLSGANVLTF
cdr3_nt: TGTGCCAGCAGCCGCGGGCTCTCTGGGGCCAACGTCCTGACTTTC

j_call: TRBJ1-1
v_call: TRBV15
clone_size: once
d_call: -
cdr3_aa: CATSRDLATSGTEAFF
cdr3_nt: TGTGCCACCAGCAGAGATCTCGCCACCTCTGGGACTGAAGCTTTCTTT

j_call: TRBJ1-2
v_call: TRBV5-4
clone_size: -
d_call: TRBD1
cdr3_aa: CASSPFRQGGDGYTF
cdr3_nt: TGTGCCAGCAGCCCTTTCCGACAGGGAGGAGATGGCTACACCTTC

j_call: TRBJ2-1
v_call: TRBV7-9
clone_size: -
d_call: -
cdr3_aa: CASSPRLGAGSYNEQFF
cdr3_nt: TGTGCCAGCAGCCCACGGTTAGGGGCGGGCTCCTACAATGAGCAGTTCTTC

j_call: TRBJ2-3
v_call: TRBV5-1
clone_size: -
d_call: -
cdr3_aa: CASFSRGGPEDTQYF
cdr3_nt: TGCGCCAGCTTCTCGAGGGGGGGCCCCGAAGATACGCAGTATTTT

j_call: TRBJ1-3
v_call: TRBV19
clone_size: once
d_call: -
cdr3_aa: CATGGARARNTIYF
cdr3_nt: TGTGCCACCGGGGGGGCTAGGGCTCGAAACACCATATATTTT

j_call: TRBJ1-2
v_call: TRBV19
clone_size: -
d_call: -
cdr3_aa: CASSPSVGASYGYTF
cdr3_nt: TGTGCCAGTAGTCCCTCCGTGGGGGCGTCCTATGGCTACACCTTC

j_call: TRBJ1-3
v_call: TRBV29-1
clone_size: -
d_call: -
cdr3_aa: CSVVQEVPGNTIYF
cdr3_nt: TGCAGCGTTGTACAGGAAGTACCTGGAAACACCATATATTTT

j_call: TRBJ1-6
v_call: TRBV28
clone_size: -
d_call: TRBD1
cdr3_aa: CASSGTGPINSPLHF
cdr3_nt: TGTGCCAGCAGTGGGACAGGACCCATTAATTCACCCCTCCACTTT

j_call: TRBJ1-2
v_call: TRBV28
clone_size: -
d_call: TRBD1
cdr3_aa: CASSPGTVIFYGYTF
cdr3_nt: TGTGCCAGCAGTCCCGGGACAGTGATATTCTATGGCTACACCTTC

j_call: TRBJ1-1
v_call: TRBV20-1
clone_size: -
d_call: -
cdr3_aa: CSARDNEAFF
cdr3_nt: TGCAGTGCTAGAGACAATGAAGCTTTCTTT

j_call: TRBJ2-7
v_call: TRBV19
clone_size: -
d_call: TRBD1
cdr3_aa: CASSIGQGAHEQYF
cdr3_nt: TGTGCCAGTAGTATAGGGCAGGGGGCTCACGAGCAGTACTTC

j_call: TRBJ1-6
v_call: TRBV7-2
clone_size: -
d_call: TRBD1
cdr3_aa: CASSLVTGGNSPLHF
cdr3_nt: TGTGCCAGCAGCTTAGTGACAGGGGGGAATTCACCCCTCCACTTT

j_call: TRBJ1-2
v_call: TRBV5-1
clone_size: -
d_call: -
cdr3_aa: CASSLGSMSYGYTF
cdr3_nt: TGCGCCAGCAGCTTGGGAAGTATGAGCTATGGCTACACCTTC

j_call: TRBJ1-1
v_call: TRBV5-4
clone_size: -
d_call: TRBD1
cdr3_aa: CASSRTGQGYTEAFF
cdr3_nt: TGTGCCAGCAGCCGGACTGGACAGGGCTACACTGAAGCTTTCTTT

j_call: TRBJ1-5
v_call: TRBV2
clone_size: few
d_call: TRBD1
cdr3_aa: CASSTGGAQPQHF
cdr3_nt: TGTGCCAGCAGCACAGGGGGGGCTCAGCCCCAGCATTTT

j_call: TRBJ2-3
v_call: TRBV7-3
clone_size: once
d_call: -
cdr3_aa: CASSFTVGTDTQYF
cdr3_nt: TGTGCCAGCAGCTTTACGGTGGGCACAGATACGCAGTATTTT

j_call: TRBJ2-5
v_call: TRBV2
clone_size: -
d_call: TRBD2
cdr3_aa: CASRRRGGPETQYF
cdr3_nt: TGTGCCAGCAGAAGGCGGGGGGGCCCCGAGACCCAGTACTTC

j_call: TRBJ1-2
v_call: TRBV4-1
clone_size: -
d_call: -
cdr3_aa: CASSQGTNQAPYGYTF
cdr3_nt: TGCGCCAGCAGCCAGGGGACAAACCAGGCCCCCTATGGCTACACCTTC

j_call: TRBJ2-2
v_call: TRBV4-1
clone_size: -
d_call: TRBD1
cdr3_aa: CASSHPSGGFTGELFF
cdr3_nt: TGCGCCAGCAGCCACCCATCAGGGGGCTTCACCGGGGAGCTGTTTTTT

j_call: TRBJ1-4
v_call: TRBV10-2
clone_size: -
d_call: -
cdr3_aa: CASSESGVREKLFF
cdr3_nt: TGCGCCAGCAGTGAGTCCGGGGTCCGGGAAAAACTGTTTTTT

j_call: TRBJ2-1
v_call: TRBV5-1
clone_size: -
d_call: TRBD1
cdr3_aa: CASSLGYGQGGNEQFF
cdr3_nt: TGCGCCAGCAGCTTGGGGTACGGACAGGGAGGTAATGAGCAGTTCTTC